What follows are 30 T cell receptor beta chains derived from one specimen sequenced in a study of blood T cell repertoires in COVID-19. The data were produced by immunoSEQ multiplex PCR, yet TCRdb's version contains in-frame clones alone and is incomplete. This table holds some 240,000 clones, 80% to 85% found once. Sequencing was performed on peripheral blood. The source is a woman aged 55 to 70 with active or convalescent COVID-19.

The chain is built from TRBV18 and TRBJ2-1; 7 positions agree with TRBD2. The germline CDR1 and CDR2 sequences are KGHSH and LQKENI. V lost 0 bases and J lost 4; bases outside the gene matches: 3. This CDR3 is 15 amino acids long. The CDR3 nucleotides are TGTGCCAGCTCACCACCCAGCGGGGCATACAATGAGCAGTTCTTC. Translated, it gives CASSPPSGAYNEQFF.

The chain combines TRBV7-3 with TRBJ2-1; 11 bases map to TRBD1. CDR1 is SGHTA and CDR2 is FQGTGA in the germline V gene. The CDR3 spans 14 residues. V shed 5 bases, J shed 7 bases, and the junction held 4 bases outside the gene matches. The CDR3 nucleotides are TGTGCCAGCAGCCGTCGGGACAGGGGGAATGAGCAGTTCTTC. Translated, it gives CASSRRDRGNEQFF.

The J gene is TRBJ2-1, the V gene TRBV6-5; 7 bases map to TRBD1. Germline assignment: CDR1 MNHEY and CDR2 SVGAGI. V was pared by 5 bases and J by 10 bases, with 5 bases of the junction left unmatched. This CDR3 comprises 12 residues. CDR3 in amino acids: CASSRGRREQFF. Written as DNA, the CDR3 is TGTGCCAGCAGTAGGGGGCGACGGGAGCAGTTCTTC.

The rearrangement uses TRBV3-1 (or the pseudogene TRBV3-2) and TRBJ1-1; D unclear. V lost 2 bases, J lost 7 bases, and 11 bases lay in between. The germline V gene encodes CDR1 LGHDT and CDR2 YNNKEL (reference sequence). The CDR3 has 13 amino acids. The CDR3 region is CASSQYQGGEAFF. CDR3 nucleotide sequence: TGTGCCAGCAGCCAATATCAAGGAGGTGAAGCTTTCTTT.

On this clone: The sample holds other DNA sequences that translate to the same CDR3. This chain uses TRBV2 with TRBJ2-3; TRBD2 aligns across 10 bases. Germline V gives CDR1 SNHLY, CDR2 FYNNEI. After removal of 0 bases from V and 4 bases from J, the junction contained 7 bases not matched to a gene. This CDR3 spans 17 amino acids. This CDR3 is CASSEAGSGGSADTQYF. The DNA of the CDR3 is TGTGCCAGCAGTGAAGCTGGTAGCGGGGGGAGCGCAGATACGCAGTATTTT.

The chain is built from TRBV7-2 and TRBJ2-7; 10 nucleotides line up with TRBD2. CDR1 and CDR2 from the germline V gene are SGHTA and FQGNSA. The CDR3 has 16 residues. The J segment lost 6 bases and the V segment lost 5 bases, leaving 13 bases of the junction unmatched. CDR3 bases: TGTGCCAGCAGCCCGTTTCCAGCGGGGGGGCGGGGCGAGCAGTACTTC. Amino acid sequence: CASSPFPAGGRGEQYF.

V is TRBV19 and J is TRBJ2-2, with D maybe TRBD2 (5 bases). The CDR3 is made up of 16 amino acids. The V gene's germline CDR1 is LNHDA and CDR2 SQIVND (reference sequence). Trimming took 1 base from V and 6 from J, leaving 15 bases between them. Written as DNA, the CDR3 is TGTGCCAGTAGTATAGGGGCGGGCCTTGGGGCCGGGGAGCTGTTTTTT. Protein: CASSIGAGLGAGELFF. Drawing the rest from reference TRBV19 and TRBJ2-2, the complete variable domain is DGGITQSPKYLFRKEGQNVTLSCEQNLNHDAMYWYRQDPGQGLRLIYYSQIVNDFQKGDIAEGYSVSREKKESFPLTVTSAQKNPTAFYLCASSIGAGLGAGELFFGEGSRLTVL.

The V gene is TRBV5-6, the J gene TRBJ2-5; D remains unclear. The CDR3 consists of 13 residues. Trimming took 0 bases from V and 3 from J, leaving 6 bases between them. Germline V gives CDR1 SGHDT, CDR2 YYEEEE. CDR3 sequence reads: CASSLGAKETQYF. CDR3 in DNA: TGTGCCAGCAGCTTGGGGGCCAAAGAGACCCAGTACTTC.

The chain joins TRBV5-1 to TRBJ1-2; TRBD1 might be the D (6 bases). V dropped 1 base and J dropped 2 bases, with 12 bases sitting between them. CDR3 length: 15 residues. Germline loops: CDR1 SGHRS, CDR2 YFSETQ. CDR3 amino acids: CASSLRGAGNYGYTF. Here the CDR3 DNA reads TGCGCCAGCAGCTTGCGGGGGGCAGGGAACTATGGCTACACCTTC.

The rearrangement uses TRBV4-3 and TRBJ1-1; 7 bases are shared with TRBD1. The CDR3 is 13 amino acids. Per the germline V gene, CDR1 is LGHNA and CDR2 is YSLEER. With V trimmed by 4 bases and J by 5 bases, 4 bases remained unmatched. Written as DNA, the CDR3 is TGCGCCAGCAGCCGAACAGGGGTGACTGAAGCTTTCTTT. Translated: CASSRTGVTEAFF.

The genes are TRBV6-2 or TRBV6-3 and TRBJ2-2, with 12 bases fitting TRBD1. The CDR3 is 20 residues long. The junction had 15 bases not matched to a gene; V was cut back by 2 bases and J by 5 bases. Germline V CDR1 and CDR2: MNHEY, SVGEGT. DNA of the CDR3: TGTGCCAGCAGTTACCCCTATGGGACAGGGGGCCTAGCGAGGACCGGGGAGCTGTTTTTT. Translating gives CASSYPYGTGGLARTGELFF.

The chain's CDR3 is CASSQGHGGEETQYF. CDR3 in DNA: TGCGCCAGCAGCCAAGGGCACGGGGGGGAAGAGACCCAGTACTTC. V gene TRBV4-1 combines with J gene TRBJ2-5, with 8 nucleotides matching TRBD2. This CDR3 is 15 amino acids long. V was clipped by 1 base and J by 3 bases; unmatched bases: 4. The V gene's germline CDR1 is MGHRA and CDR2 YSYEKL.

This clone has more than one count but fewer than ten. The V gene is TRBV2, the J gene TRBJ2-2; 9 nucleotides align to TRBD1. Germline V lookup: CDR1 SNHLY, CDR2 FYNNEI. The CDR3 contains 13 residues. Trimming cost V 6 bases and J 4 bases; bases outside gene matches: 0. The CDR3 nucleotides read TGTGCCAGCAGGGGACAGGGCACCGGGGAGCTGTTTTTT. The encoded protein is CASRGQGTGELFF.

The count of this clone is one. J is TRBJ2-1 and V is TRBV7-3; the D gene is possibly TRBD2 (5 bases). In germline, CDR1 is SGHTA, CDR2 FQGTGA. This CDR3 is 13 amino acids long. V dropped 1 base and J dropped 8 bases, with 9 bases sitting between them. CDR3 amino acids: CASSLRARDEQFF. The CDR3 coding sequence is TGTGCCAGCAGCTTAAGAGCGAGGGATGAGCAGTTCTTC.

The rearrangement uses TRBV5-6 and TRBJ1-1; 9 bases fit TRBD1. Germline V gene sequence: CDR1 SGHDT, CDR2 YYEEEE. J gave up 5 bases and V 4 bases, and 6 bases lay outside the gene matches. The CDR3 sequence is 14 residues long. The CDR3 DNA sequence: TGTGCCAGCAGCACCCGACAGGGGGGAACTGAAGCTTTCTTT. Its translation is CASSTRQGGTEAFF.

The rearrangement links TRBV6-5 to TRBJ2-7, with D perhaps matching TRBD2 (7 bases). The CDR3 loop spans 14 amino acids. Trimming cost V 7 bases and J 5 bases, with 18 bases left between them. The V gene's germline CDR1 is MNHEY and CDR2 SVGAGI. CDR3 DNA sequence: TGTGCCAGCACCGGGACGGGGGGCGAGGACGAGCAGTACTTC. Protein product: CASTGTGGEDEQYF.

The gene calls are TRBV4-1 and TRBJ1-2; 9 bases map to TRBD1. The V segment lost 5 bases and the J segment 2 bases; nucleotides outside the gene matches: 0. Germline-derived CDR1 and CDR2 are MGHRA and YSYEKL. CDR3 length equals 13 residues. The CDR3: CASSGQGNYGYTF. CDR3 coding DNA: TGCGCCAGCAGCGGACAGGGGAACTATGGCTACACCTTC.

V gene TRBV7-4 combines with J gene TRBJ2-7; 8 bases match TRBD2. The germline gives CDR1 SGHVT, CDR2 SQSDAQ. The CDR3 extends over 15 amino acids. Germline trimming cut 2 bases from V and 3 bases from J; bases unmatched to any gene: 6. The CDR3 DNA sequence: TGTGCCAGCAGCTTAATTCGACTAGCGTACTACGAGCAGTACTTC. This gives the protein CASSLIRLAYYEQYF.

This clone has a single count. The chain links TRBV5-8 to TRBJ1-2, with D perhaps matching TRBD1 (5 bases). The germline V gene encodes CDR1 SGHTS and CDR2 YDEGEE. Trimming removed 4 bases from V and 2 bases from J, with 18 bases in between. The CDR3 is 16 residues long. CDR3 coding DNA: TGTGCCAGCAGCACCGGACAAGTACAGGTGAACTATGGCTACACCTTC. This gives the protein CASSTGQVQVNYGYTF. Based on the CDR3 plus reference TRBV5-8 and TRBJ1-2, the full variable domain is EAGVTQSPTHLIKTRGQQATLRCSPISGHTSVYWYQQALGLGLQFLLWYDEGEERNRGNFPPRFSGRQFPNYSSELNVNALELEDSALYLCASSTGQVQVNYGYTFGSGTRLTVV.

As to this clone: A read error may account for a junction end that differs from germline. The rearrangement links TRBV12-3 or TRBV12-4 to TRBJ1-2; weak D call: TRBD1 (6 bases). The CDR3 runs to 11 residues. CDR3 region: CASSPHGTSDF. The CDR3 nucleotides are TGTGCCAGCAGTCCGCACGGGACATCGGACTTC.

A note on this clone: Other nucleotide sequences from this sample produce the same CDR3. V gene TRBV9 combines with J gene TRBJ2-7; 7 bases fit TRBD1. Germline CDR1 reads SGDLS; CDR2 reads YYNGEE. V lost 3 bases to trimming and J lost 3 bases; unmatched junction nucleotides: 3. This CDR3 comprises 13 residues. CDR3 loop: CASSGRQGYEQYF. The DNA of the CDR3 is TGTGCCAGCAGCGGAAGACAGGGCTACGAGCAGTACTTC. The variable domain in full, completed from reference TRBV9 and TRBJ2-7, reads DSGVTQTPKHLITATGQRVTLRCSPRSGDLSVYWYQQSLDQGLQFLIQYYNGEERAKGNILERFSAQQFPDLHSELNLSSLELGDSALYFCASSGRQGYEQYFGPGTRLTVT.

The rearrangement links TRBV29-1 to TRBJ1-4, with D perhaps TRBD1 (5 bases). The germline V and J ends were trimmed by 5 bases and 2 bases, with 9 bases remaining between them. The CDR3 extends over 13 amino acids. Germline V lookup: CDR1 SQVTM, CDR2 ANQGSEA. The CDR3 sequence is CSVRRGTNEKLFF. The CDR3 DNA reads TGCAGCGTTCGTCGGGGGACTAATGAAAAACTGTTTTTT.

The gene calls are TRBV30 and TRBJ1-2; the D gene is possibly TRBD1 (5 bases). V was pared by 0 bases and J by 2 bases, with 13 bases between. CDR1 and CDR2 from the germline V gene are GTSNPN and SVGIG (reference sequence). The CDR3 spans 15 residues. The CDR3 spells CAWSVGGARNYGYTF. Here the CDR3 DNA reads TGTGCCTGGAGTGTAGGAGGGGCTCGGAACTATGGCTACACCTTC.

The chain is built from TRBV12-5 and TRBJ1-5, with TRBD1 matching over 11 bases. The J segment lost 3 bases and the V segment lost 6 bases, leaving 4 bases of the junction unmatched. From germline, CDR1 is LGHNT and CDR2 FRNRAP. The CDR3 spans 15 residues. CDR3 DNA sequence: TGTGCTAGTGGCCTTGGACAGGGGGCCAATCAGCCCCAGCATTTT. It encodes CASGLGQGANQPQHF.

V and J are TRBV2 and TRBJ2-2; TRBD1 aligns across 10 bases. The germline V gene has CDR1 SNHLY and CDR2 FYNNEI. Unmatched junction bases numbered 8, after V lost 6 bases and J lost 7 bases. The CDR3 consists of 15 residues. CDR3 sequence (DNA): TGTGCCAGCAGAACGGACAGGGGGAATGGCGGGGAGCTGTTTTTT. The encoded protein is CASRTDRGNGGELFF.

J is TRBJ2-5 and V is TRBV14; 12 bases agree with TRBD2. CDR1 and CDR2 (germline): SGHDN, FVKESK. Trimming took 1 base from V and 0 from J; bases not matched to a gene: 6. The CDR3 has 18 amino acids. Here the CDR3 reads CASSQGRLAGAYQETQYF. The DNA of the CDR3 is TGTGCCAGCAGCCAAGGCCGACTAGCGGGGGCGTACCAAGAGACCCAGTACTTC.

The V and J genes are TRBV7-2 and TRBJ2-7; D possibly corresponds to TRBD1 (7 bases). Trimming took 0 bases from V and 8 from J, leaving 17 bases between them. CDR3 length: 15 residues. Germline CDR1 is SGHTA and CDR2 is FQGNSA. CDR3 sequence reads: CASSLALAGGTQQYF. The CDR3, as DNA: TGTGCCAGCAGCTTAGCGCTGGCAGGGGGGACTCAGCAGTACTTC.

CDR3 loop: CASSPTGTLEGYTF. The CDR3 nucleotides read TGCGCCAGCAGCCCTACAGGGACCCTCGAGGGCTACACCTTC. This sequence joins TRBV5-1 and TRBJ1-2; weak D call: TRBD1 (6 bases). The CDR3 contains 14 residues. Trimming removed 4 bases at V and 8 bases at J, with 18 bases between. CDR1 is SGHRS and CDR2 is YFSETQ in the germline V gene.

In nucleotides, the CDR3 is TGTGCCACCAGCCGTCTGGGGGGTTCGAGCGAGCAGTACTTC. Translation gives CATSRLGGSSEQYF. This chain links TRBV15 with TRBJ2-7, with TRBD2 as a possible D gene (6 bases). The germline V gene encodes CDR1 LNHNV and CDR2 YYDKDF (reference sequence). Trimming cost V 5 bases and J 6 bases, with 17 bases left between them. This CDR3 is built from 14 residues.

The CDR3 region has the DNA TGCGCCAGCAGCACAACCGGGACAGGACCGTACGAGCAGTACTTC. This translates into CASSTTGTGPYEQYF. The chain uses TRBV5-1 and TRBJ2-7, with TRBD1 matching 8 bases. Germline V lookup: CDR1 SGHRS, CDR2 YFSETQ. The V gene end was trimmed by 4 bases and the J gene end by 4 bases; junction bases not matched to a gene: 10. This CDR3 has 15 amino acids.